The 22 T cell receptor beta chains below come from one sample, sequenced in a study of T cell repertoires in cytomegalovirus infection (dated by TCRdb to the late 2010s). Sequenced on an Illumina HiSeq 1500. TCRdb passed the public sequencing reads through fastp at Q25 and MiXCR, retaining productive beta sequences. Duplicate CDR3 protein sequences are folded into a single record with the most common DNA and genes. The sample records some 350,000 distinct CDR3 sequences, about a sixth of which are singletons. The leading ten clones occupy 7.5% to 9.5% of the sample. Sequenced sample: PBMCs. These receptors were collected from a human donor in good health (CMV status not recorded). Some clones in this sample may be carry-over from other donors' samples.

The V and J genes are TRBV7-2 and TRBJ2-3; no firm D call. The CDR3 length is 15 residues. Trimming pared 5 bases from V and 0 bases from J, leaving 12 bases between. Germline values: CDR1 SGHTA, CDR2 FQGNSA. The CDR3 nucleotides are TGTGCCAGCAGCCCAGAACCCTTTAGCACAGATACGCAGTATTTT. Translating gives CASSPEPFSTDTQYF.

In this sample, this clonotype turned up a few times. V gene TRBV6-2 or TRBV6-3 combines with J gene TRBJ2-1; possible D gene TRBD2, 5 bases. Trimming took off 2 bases at V and 5 bases at J, with 13 bases between the two ends. CDR3 length: 15 residues. Germline V gene lookup returns CDR1 MNHEY and CDR2 SVGEGT. The CDR3 nucleotides are TGTGCCAGCAGTTACGAGGATCGGACTGACAATGAGCAGTTCTTC. Amino acids: CASSYEDRTDNEQFF.

The V and J genes are TRBV20-1 and TRBJ2-1; 13 bases line up with TRBD2. The CDR3 spans 15 residues. CDR1 and CDR2 from the germline V gene are DFQATT and SNEGSKA (reference sequence). The ends lost 6 bases at V and 15 bases at J; junction bases unmatched: 17. In nucleotides, the CDR3 is TGCAGTGCCCAGGCGACTAGCGGGGGGTACAATGAGTGGTTCTTC. It translates to CSAQATSGGYNEWFF.

This clonotype came up a few times. The chain has TRBV5-5 and TRBJ2-7, with D hard to call. The CDR3 spans 16 residues. Trimming left V 1 base short and J 2 bases short, with 16 bases between. Germline V gives CDR1 SGHKS, CDR2 YYEKEE (reference sequence). The CDR3 is CASSLWSPVGPYEQYF. The CDR3 nucleotides read TGTGCCAGCAGCTTGTGGTCTCCGGTTGGTCCCTACGAGCAGTACTTC.

This clonotype was found many times. The rearrangement links TRBV7-2 to TRBJ2-1, with D hard to call. CDR1 is SGHTA, CDR2 FQGNSA, per germline. The CDR3 length is 14 residues. Trimming left V 8 bases short and J 0 bases short, with 11 bases between. Written as DNA, the CDR3 is TGTGCCAGCGAGCGCGGCAGCTCCTACAATGAGCAGTTCTTC. It codes for CASERGSSYNEQFF.

Written as DNA, the CDR3 is TGTGCCATCAGTGAGGCTGGATGGGCAGGGCCGACAAAGAGATATTTT. Protein product: CAISEAGWAGPTKRYF. The V gene is TRBV10-3, the J gene TRBJ1-3; weak D call: TRBD1 (5 bases). Germline V gene data show CDR1 as ENHRY and CDR2 as SYGVKD. The CDR3 runs to 16 residues. The V end was cut by 2 bases, the J end by 15 bases, with 26 bases between.

About this clonotype itself: This is likely a read error, given that the CDR3 carries no conserved phenylalanine or tryptophan at its end. The V and J genes are TRBV7-2 and TRBJ2-7, with D perhaps TRBD1 or TRBD2 (5 bases each). The CDR3 loop spans 12 amino acids. Looked up from germline, CDR1 is SGHTA and CDR2 is FQGNSA. This CDR3 is CASSLSGHEQYL. In DNA, the CDR3 is TGCGCCAGCAGCTTATCGGGACACGAGCAGTACCTC.

The sample holds many counts of this clonotype. The CDR3 sequence is CASSLWGRIRSGANVLTF. CDR3 nucleotides: TGTGCCAGCAGTTTATGGGGACGGATCCGCTCTGGGGCCAACGTCCTGACTTTC. The rearrangement joins TRBV12-3 or TRBV12-4 to TRBJ2-6; D possibly uses TRBD1 or TRBD2 (5 bases each). The CDR3 spans 18 residues. Trimming took off 2 bases at V and 0 bases at J, with 14 bases between the two ends.

This chain links TRBV4-1 with TRBJ2-3, with TRBD2 as a possible D gene (5 bases). Looked up from germline, CDR1 is MGHRA and CDR2 is YSYEKL. This CDR3 has 17 residues. The V gene lost 4 bases and the J gene lost 0 bases, with 17 bases spanning the gap. CDR3 residues: CASSLRASPESTDTQYF. As DNA, the CDR3 is TGCGCCAGCAGCCTACGGGCTAGCCCTGAGAGCACAGATACGCAGTATTTT.

A few counts support this clonotype. V is TRBV2 and J is TRBJ2-1; 9 nucleotides align to TRBD2. The V segment lost 6 bases and the J segment 0 bases; nucleotides outside the gene matches: 6. Germline CDR1 SNHLY, CDR2 FYNNEI. The CDR3 runs to 16 residues. The CDR3 region is CASSERLAASYNEQFF. In DNA, the CDR3 is TGTGCCAGCAGCGAACGACTAGCGGCCTCCTACAATGAGCAGTTCTTC.

This clonotype turned up a few times. The rearrangement joins TRBV6-2 or TRBV6-3 to TRBJ2-7; 7 positions agree with TRBD1. CDR1 is MNHEY and CDR2 is SVGEGT in the germline V gene. V was clipped by 2 bases and J by 3 bases; unmatched bases: 10. The CDR3 is 16 amino acids. The CDR3 loop is CASSYPGQAPIYEQYF. In DNA, the CDR3 is TGTGCCAGCAGTTACCCTGGACAGGCTCCGATCTACGAGCAGTACTTC.

This clonotype was observed many times. This chain links TRBV11-2 with TRBJ2-7; 10 bases agree with TRBD1. The CDR3 sequence is 18 residues long. Trimming cost V 5 bases and J 2 bases; bases outside gene matches: 15. Germline V gives CDR1 SGHAT, CDR2 FQNNGV. CDR3 region: CASSETGTGVVGTYEQYF. In DNA form, the CDR3 reads TGTGCCAGCAGCGAAACCGGGACAGGGGTAGTAGGAACCTACGAGCAGTACTTC.

This clonotype was detected many times. The CDR3 reads CASSLRARGWDRSFYNEQFF. As DNA, the CDR3 is TGTGCCAGCAGCCTAAGGGCCCGGGGTTGGGACAGGTCCTTTTACAATGAGCAGTTCTTC. The chain links TRBV27 to TRBJ2-1, with 8 bases aligning to TRBD1. J was trimmed by 4 bases and V by 6 bases; bases with no gene match: 23. The CDR3 sequence is 20 residues long. CDR1 is MNHEY, CDR2 SMNVEV, per germline (reference sequence).

This clonotype showed up many times. The chain uses TRBV19 and TRBJ1-5; D uncertain. CDR1 is LNHDA and CDR2 is SQIVND in the germline V gene (reference sequence). The CDR3 is made up of 13 amino acids. With 3 bases removed from V and 5 bases from J, the gap between germline ends came to 8 bases. CDR3 in DNA: TGTGCCAGTAGTATCTGGACCGATCAGCCCCAGCATTTT. Protein product: CASSIWTDQPQHF.

The V call is TRBV27, the J call TRBJ2-7; D is unclear. The germline V gene encodes CDR1 MNHEY and CDR2 SMNVEV (reference sequence). The V gene lost 2 bases and the J gene lost 4 bases, with 12 bases spanning the gap. The CDR3 loop spans 14 amino acids. CDR3 coding DNA: TGTGCCAGCAGTTTAAGTAGGTCCTATTACGAGCAGTACTTC. Translated: CASSLSRSYYEQYF.

This clonotype was observed a handful of times. This chain uses TRBV27 with TRBJ2-1; D may be TRBD1 (6 bases). V shed 5 bases and J shed 4 bases, with 15 bases lying between them. The CDR3 runs to 15 residues. Germline lookup yields CDR1 MNHEY and CDR2 SMNVEV (reference sequence). The chain's CDR3 is CASSTQGRAYNEQFF. The CDR3 bases are TGTGCCAGCAGTACACAGGGTAGGGCTTACAATGAGCAGTTCTTC.

This chain uses TRBV28 with TRBJ1-3; 7 bases fit TRBD1. CDR1 is MDHEN and CDR2 is SYDVKM in the germline V gene. J was trimmed by 1 base and V by 3 bases; bases with no gene match: 12. The CDR3 length is 18 residues. Here the CDR3 DNA reads TGTGCCAGCAGTTTTGGGGTAGAGACAGGGTTTTCTGGAAACACCATATATTTT. It specifies CASSFGVETGFSGNTIYF.

This clonotype has more than one count but fewer than ten. J is TRBJ2-7 and V is TRBV15; possibly TRBD1 or TRBD2 for D (6 bases each). The CDR3 covers 15 residues. The germline gives CDR1 LNHNV, CDR2 YYDKDF (reference sequence). Trimming pared 0 bases from V and 3 bases from J, leaving 12 bases between. This CDR3 reads CATSRDWGALYEQYF. The CDR3 nucleotides are TGTGCCACCAGCAGAGATTGGGGGGCCCTCTACGAGCAGTACTTC.

This clonotype was seen a handful of times. This sequence joins TRBV5-6 and TRBJ1-1; D not certain. This CDR3 is built from 14 residues. Germline V gene sequence: CDR1 SGHDT, CDR2 YYEEEE. V was cut by 0 bases and J by 1 base, with 7 bases left in between. CDR3 sequence (DNA): TGTGCCAGCAGCTTGGGGTCTGAGAACACTGAAGCTTTCTTT. Translation gives CASSLGSENTEAFF.

In this sample, this clonotype turned up many times. V usage is TRBV12-3 or TRBV12-4 and J usage is TRBJ2-7; no definite D call. There are 13 residues in the CDR3. The V gene lost 6 bases and the J gene lost 0 bases, with 9 bases spanning the gap. CDR3 bases: TGTGCCAGCAGACGACGGATCTCCTACGAGCAGTACTTC. As protein: CASRRRISYEQYF.

The chain combines TRBV19 with TRBJ2-1; possible D gene TRBD2, 5 bases. V was trimmed by 1 base and J by 0 bases, leaving 13 bases between them. The CDR3 sequence is 17 residues long. Germline V gene sequence: CDR1 LNHDA, CDR2 SQIVND (reference sequence). CDR3 DNA sequence: TGTGCCAGTAGTATAGGTAGGTCGGGGAGCTCCTACAATGAGCAGTTCTTC. Protein product: CASSIGRSGSSYNEQFF.

This clonotype was seen only a few times. The J gene is TRBJ2-5, the V gene TRBV7-2; D gene unclear. Per the germline V gene, CDR1 is SGHTA and CDR2 is FQGNSA. Trimming took off 2 bases at V and 4 bases at J, with 14 bases between the two ends. The CDR3 contains 15 residues. The CDR3 sequence is CASSLSFGPAETQYF. Here the CDR3 DNA reads TGTGCCAGCAGCTTAAGTTTTGGACCTGCAGAGACCCAGTACTTC.